This TCR beta chain was sequenced during a study of blood T cell repertoires in COVID-19. Clones were read by immunoSEQ multiplex PCR, and TCRdb kept only the in-frame ones, dropping some. Seen here are about 270,000 clones, about 90% observed once, and the top ten hold roughly 12%. Germline V gene data show CDR1 as LNHDA and CDR2 as SQIVND (reference sequence). The CDR3 length is 16 residues. Between the trimmed V and J ends, which lost 0 bases and 10 bases, there was a span of 16 bases. The chain uses TRBV19 and TRBJ1-6; D possibly corresponds to TRBD1 (6 bases). The TCR comes from a woman in her 30s with COVID-19, enrolled during active disease. The sequencing input was peripheral blood. CDR3 nucleotide sequence: TGTGCCAGTAGTATAGAGGGGGCGAATCCGAGATCACCCCTCCACTTT. This codes for CASSIEGANPRSPLHF. The entire variable domain, with the rest obtained from reference TRBV19 and TRBJ1-6, is as follows: DGGITQSPKYLFRKEGQNVTLSCEQNLNHDAMYWYRQDPGQGLRLIYYSQIVNDFQKGDIAEGYSVSREKKESFPLTVTSAQKNPTAFYLCASSIEGANPRSPLHFGNGTRLTVT.